A selection of T cell receptor beta chains follows, all from one sample in a study of regulatory T cells in long-lasting Graves disease. TCRdb re-called the multiplex PCR reads through MiXCR, storing one row per CDR3 protein. The sample holds fewer than 550,000 distinct CDR3 sequences, around a fifth seen once. Material: peripheral blood mononuclear cells (PBMCs), obtained when the disease was refractory, from a patient treated with antithyroid drugs. The source is a female donor with Graves disease. CDR3s leave out the opening cysteine and the closing phenylalanine or tryptophan. Each record gives: J gene, clone size, V gene, CDR3 length, CDR3 protein. Clone size appears in some rows only: once, few, many, or a class for an expanded clone.

TRBJ1-1 | many | TRBV2 | 10 | ASSEFDNEAF
TRBJ2-5 | many | TRBV24-1 | 11 | ATSVSVEETQY
TRBJ1-2 | . | TRBV30 | 13 | AWSNQGQLASGYT
TRBJ1-4 | many | TRBV3-1 | 11 | ASSQVGQGAFS
TRBJ1-5 | . | TRBV3-1 | 12 | ASSHNREYQPQH
TRBJ1-6 | few | TRBV7-6 | 12 | ASSSAALGSPLH
TRBJ2-5 | few | TRBV7-9 | 11 | ASSSQASGTQY
TRBJ1-6 | many | TRBV12-3/TRBV12-4 | 13 | ASSPGTGENSPLH
TRBJ1-1 | many | TRBV28 | 9 | ASSPETEAF
TRBJ1-2 | . | TRBV27 | 12 | ASSAGTGNYGYT
TRBJ1-2 | . | TRBV20-1 | 13 | SASNLGQGRTGYT
TRBJ1-5 | . | TRBV19 | 12 | ASKHRQGEEPQH
TRBJ2-7 | . | TRBV5-1 | 14 | ASSLAHATDSYEQY
TRBJ2-5 | many | TRBV7-9 | 12 | ASSQTRQGETQY
TRBJ2-5 | many | TRBV29-1 | 10 | SVDWGFETQY
TRBJ1-3 | many | TRBV12-3/TRBV12-4 | 12 | ATPADSSGNTIY
TRBJ2-3 | . | TRBV15 | 10 | ATSREGDTQY
TRBJ1-2 | few | TRBV11-2 | 14 | ASSSRQGVRVYGYT
TRBJ2-7 | many | TRBV6-1 | 11 | ASSEGWWVEQY
TRBJ1-4 | few | TRBV7-9 | 13 | ASSLAVSTNEKLF
TRBJ2-4 | . | TRBV7-9 | 12 | ASSFSGRGNIQY
TRBJ2-7 | . | TRBV29-1 | 11 | SVCEGVVYEQY
TRBJ2-7 | . | TRBV5-5 | 13 | ASSVGQGGTYEQY
TRBJ1-3 | . | TRBV29-1 | 12 | SVEVGAVGNTIY
TRBJ2-2 | few | TRBV6-1 | 15 | ASEQAGPRSSTGELF
TRBJ1-1 | few | TRBV12-3/TRBV12-4 | 12 | ASNPDRVSTEAF
TRBJ1-1 | once | TRBV7-2 | 13 | ASSLSRASGTEAF
TRBJ1-4 | many | TRBV20-1 | 14 | SAKGPTQGSYEKLF
TRBJ1-5 | . | TRBV19 | 13 | ASGHRGEVEQPQH
TRBJ1-1 | many | TRBV2 | 12 | ASSEYGAGTEAF
TRBJ1-6 | . | TRBV6-1 | 12 | ASSEADEWSPLH
TRBJ2-1 | few | TRBV11-3 | 11 | ASSSVVGVEQF
TRBJ1-1 | many | TRBV7-2 | 12 | ASTPQVGNTEAF
TRBJ1-1 | . | TRBV19 | 13 | ASSQFNRANTEAF
TRBJ1-1 | many | TRBV28 | 12 | ASRPLLGGTEAF
TRBJ2-7 | few | TRBV7-2 | 12 | ASSLPQGAYEQY
. | . | TRBV28 | 13 | ASSSSIGVNNEQF
TRBJ2-2 | . | TRBV7-9 | 16 | ASVLGGRVTAKTGELF
TRBJ1-2 | many | TRBV28 | 11 | ASSRKNGYGYT
TRBJ2-1 | . | TRBV20-1 | 10 | SASQPGDEQF
TRBJ1-1 | few | TRBV5-1 | 14 | ASSAGQGPMNTEAF
TRBJ2-5 | . | TRBV7-9 | 12 | ASIFSGSSEAQY
TRBJ2-7 | . | TRBV4-1 | 13 | ASSQRDRGVHEQY
TRBJ2-7 | many | TRBV28 | 12 | ASRPLARSYEQY
TRBJ1-2 | many | TRBV24-1 | 14 | ATSDAGTGGGYGYT
TRBJ2-5 | many | TRBV4-1 | 13 | ASSLSSAPRETQY
TRBJ1-1 | few | TRBV20-1 | 12 | SAPAPPAANEAF
TRBJ2-5 | many | TRBV20-1 | 11 | SAHSGIQETQY
TRBJ1-1 | many | TRBV20-1 | 12 | SALTGRGATEAF
TRBJ2-5 | few | TRBV7-3 | 14 | ASSFSVGLGEETQY
TRBJ2-3 | . | TRBV2 | 11 | ASRLEVWDTQY
TRBJ2-2 | . | TRBV11-2 | 17 | ASSLLGGPPDTREGELF
TRBJ2-5 | many | TRBV5-5 | 14 | ASSSRTAPRSGTQY